Listed here is a single TCR beta chain. The target antigen is unknown. V gave up 1 base and J gave up 2 bases, with 5 bases separating them. Per the germline V gene, CDR1 is GTSNPN and CDR2 is SVGIG (reference sequence). There are 12 residues in the CDR3. Noted treatment: oral pan-JAK inhibitor, 5-10 mg twice daily. The data were taken from a study of CD8+ T cells in alopecia areata. Whole-study results and caveats: While patients received tofacitinib, many expanded lesional clones remained present in scalp and blood.

Reverse transcribed after extraction, RNA yielded cDNA as the sequencing template. Sequencing used immunoSEQ multiplex PCR; TCRdb keeps in-frame clones, though not all of them. Among approximately 130,000 clones listed, about 59% were seen once. The J gene is TRBJ2-5, the V gene TRBV30; no clear D gene. This receptor was identified in a human donor with alopecia areata. Sequenced here: CD4+ T cells sorted from blood, sampled at week 4, from a patient treated with tofacitinib. The DNA of the CDR3 is TGTGCCTGGAGTGCACAGCAAGAGACCCAGTACTTC. It translates to CAWSAQQETQYF.